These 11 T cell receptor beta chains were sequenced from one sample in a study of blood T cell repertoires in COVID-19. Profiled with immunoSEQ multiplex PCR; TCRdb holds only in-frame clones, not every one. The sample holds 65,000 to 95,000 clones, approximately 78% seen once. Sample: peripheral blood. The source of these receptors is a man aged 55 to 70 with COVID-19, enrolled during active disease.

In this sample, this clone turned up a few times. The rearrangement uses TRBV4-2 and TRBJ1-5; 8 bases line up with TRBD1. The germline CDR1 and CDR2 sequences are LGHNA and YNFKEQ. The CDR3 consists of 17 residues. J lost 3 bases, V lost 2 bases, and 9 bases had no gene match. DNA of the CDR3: TGTGCCAGCAGCCAACATCAAGACAGGGGCTACAATCAGCCCCAGCATTTT. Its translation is CASSQHQDRGYNQPQHF.

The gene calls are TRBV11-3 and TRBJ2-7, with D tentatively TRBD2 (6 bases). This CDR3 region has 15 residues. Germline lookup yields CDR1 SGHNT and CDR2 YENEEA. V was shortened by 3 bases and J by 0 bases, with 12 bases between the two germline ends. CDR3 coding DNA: TGTGCCAGCAGCTTGGGGGGAGGCTTCTCCTACGAGCAGTACTTC. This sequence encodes CASSLGGGFSYEQYF.

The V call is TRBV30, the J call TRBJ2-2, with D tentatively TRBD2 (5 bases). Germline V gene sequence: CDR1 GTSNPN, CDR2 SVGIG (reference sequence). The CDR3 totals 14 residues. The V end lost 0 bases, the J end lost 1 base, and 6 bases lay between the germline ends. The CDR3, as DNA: TGTGCCTGGAGTGTACTAGTGAACACCGGGGAGCTGTTTTTT. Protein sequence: CAWSVLVNTGELFF. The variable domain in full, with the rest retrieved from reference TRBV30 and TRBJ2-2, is SQTIHQWPATLVQPVGSPLSLECTVEGTSNPNLYWYRQAAGRGLQLLFYSVGIGQISSEVPQNLSASRPQDRQFILSSKKLLLSDSGFYLCAWSVLVNTGELFFGEGSRLTVL.

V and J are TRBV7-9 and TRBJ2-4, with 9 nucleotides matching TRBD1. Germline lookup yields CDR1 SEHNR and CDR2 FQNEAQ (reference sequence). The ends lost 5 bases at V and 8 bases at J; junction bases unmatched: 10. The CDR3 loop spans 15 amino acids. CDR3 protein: CASSIPRDREDIQYF. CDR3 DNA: TGTGCCAGCAGCATCCCCCGGGACAGGGAGGACATTCAGTACTTC. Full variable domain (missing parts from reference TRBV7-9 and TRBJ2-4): DTGVSQNPRHKITKRGQNVTFRCDPISEHNRLYWYRQTLGQGPEFLTYFQNEAQLEKSRLLSDRFSAERPKGSFSTLEIQRTEQGDSAMYLCASSIPRDREDIQYFGAGTRLSVL.

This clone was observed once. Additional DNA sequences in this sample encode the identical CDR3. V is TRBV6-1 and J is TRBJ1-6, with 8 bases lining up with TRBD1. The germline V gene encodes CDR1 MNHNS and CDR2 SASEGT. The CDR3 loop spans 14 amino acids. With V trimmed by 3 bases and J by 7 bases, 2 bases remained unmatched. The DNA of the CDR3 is TGTGCCAGCAGTGATAGACAGGGGAATTCACCCCTCCACTTT. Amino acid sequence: CASSDRQGNSPLHF.

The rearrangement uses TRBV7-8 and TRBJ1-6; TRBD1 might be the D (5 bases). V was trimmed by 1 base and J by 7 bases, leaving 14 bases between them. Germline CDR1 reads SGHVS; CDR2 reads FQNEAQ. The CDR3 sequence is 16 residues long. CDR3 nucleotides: TGTGCCAGCAGCTTAGGGCGGGGCCCCCGAAATTCACCCCTCCACTTT. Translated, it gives CASSLGRGPRNSPLHF.

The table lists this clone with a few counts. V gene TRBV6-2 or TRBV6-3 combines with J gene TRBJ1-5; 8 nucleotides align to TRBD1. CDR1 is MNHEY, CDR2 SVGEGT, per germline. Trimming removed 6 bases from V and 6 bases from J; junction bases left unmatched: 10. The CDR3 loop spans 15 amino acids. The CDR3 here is CASSSRDRSSQPQHF. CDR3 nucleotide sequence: TGTGCCAGCAGCTCTAGGGACAGGAGTAGTCAGCCCCAGCATTTT.

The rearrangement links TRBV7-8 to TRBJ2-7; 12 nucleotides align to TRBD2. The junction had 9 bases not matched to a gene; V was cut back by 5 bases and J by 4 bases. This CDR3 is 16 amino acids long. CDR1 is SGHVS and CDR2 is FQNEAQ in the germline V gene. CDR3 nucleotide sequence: TGTGCCAGCAGCCGAGAAGGCCTAGCGGGAGGGTACGAGCAGTACTTC. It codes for CASSREGLAGGYEQYF.

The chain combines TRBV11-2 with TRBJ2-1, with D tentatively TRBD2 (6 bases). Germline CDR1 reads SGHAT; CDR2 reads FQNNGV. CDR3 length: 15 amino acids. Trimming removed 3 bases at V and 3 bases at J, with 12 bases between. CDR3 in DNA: TGTGCCAGCAGCTTTCGGGGTAGCGGCTACAATGAGCAGTTCTTC. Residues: CASSFRGSGYNEQFF.

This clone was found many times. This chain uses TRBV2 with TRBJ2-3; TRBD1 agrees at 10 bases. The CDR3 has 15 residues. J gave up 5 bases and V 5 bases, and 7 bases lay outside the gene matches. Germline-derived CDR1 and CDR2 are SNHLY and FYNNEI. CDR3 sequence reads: CASSLRQGAQDTQYF. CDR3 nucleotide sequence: TGTGCCAGCAGTCTACGACAGGGGGCCCAAGATACGCAGTATTTT.

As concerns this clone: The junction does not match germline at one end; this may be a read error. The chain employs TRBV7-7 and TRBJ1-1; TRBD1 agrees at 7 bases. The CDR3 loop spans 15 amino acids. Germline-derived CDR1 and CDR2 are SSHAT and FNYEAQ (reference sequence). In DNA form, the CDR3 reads TGTGCTAGCAGCCAATTGACAGGGTCCAACACTGAAGCTTTCTTT. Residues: CASSQLTGSNTEAFF. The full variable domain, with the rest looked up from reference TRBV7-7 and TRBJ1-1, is GAGVSQSPRYKVTKRGQDVTLRCDPISSHATLYWYQQALGQGPEFLTYFNYEAQPDKSGLPSDRFSAERPEGSISTLTIQRTEQRDSAMYRCASSQLTGSNTEAFFGQGTRLTVV.